This entry is about one T cell receptor beta chain. As yet, its antigen is unknown. The V gene's germline CDR1 is MNHEY and CDR2 SVGAGI. This CDR3 has 13 residues. The ends were cut back, 6 bases at V and 1 base at J, with 9 bases in the middle. The repertoire was sequenced with immunoSEQ multiplex PCR; TCRdb's copy has only in-frame clones and lacks some. The data contain 86,000 or so clones, around 91% of them seen just once; the ten biggest clones take up 2.5% to 3.5%. The record originates from a study of OX40 agonist ivuxolimab in advanced cancers. Study-level points and caveats: With doses of 0.1-3.0 mg/kg, partial responders showed among the lowest clonal expansion.

The sampling schedule covered blood at baseline, cycle 4 day 1, and cycle 7 day 1. The genes are TRBV6-5 and TRBJ1-2; perhaps TRBD1 as D (5 bases). The sample in question was CD4+ or CD8+ T cells sorted from blood, obtained in a trial of the OX40 agonist ivuxolimab. This TCR was sampled from an adult with an advanced solid tumor such as melanoma, head and neck, liver or kidney cancer. In DNA form, the CDR3 reads TGTGCCAGCAGCAGGGACCATAACTATGGCTACACCTTC. Residues: CASSRDHNYGYTF.